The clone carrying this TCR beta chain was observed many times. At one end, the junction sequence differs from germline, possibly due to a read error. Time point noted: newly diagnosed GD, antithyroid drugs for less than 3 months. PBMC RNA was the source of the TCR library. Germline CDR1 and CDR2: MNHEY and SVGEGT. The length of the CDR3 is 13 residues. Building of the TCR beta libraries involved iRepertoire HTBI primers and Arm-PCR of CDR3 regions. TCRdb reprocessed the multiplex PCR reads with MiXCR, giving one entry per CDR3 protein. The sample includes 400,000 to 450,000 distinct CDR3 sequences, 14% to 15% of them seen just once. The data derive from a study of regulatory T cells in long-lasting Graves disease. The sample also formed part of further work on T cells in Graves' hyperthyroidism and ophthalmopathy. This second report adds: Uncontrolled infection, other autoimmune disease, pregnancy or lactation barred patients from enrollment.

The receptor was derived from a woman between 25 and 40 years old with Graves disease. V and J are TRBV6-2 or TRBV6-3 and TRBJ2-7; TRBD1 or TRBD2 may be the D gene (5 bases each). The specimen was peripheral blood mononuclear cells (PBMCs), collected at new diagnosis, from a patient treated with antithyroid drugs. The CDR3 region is CASSRGVTYEQYF. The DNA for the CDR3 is TGCGCCAGCAGCCGAGGGGTTACCTACGAGCAGTACTTC.